These 29 T cell receptor beta chains originate from one sample sequenced in a study of T cell repertoires in cytomegalovirus infection. TCRdb recomputed calls from the reads with MiXCR, one row per CDR3 protein. This repertoire shows 200,000 to 300,000 distinct CDR3 sequences, roughly an eighth found once; its top ten account for roughly 8.9%. Sequencing was carried out using PBMCs. All receptors derive from a human donor in good health (CMV status not recorded). Some clones in this sample may be carry-over from other donors' samples.

This clonotype was detected only a few times. This sequence joins TRBV3-1 and TRBJ1-6, with D uncertain. This CDR3 comprises 13 residues. Deletions cut 6 bases from V and 7 bases from J, with 10 bases between. CDR1 is LGHDT, CDR2 YNNKEL, per germline (reference sequence). CDR3 bases: TGTGCCAGCAGAAGTGCGGTGAATTCACCCCTCCACTTT. Amino acids: CASRSAVNSPLHF. The full variable domain, its missing parts supplied by reference TRBV3-1 and TRBJ1-6, is DTAVSQTPKYLVTQMGNDKSIKCEQNLGHDTMYWYKQDSKKFLKIMFSYNNKELIINETVPNRFSPKSPDKAHLNLHINSLELGDSAVYFCASRSAVNSPLHFGNGTRLTVT.

In its sample, this clonotype was seen many times. The chain recombines TRBV7-6 with TRBJ1-1; no clear D gene. Trimming removed 2 bases at V and 0 bases at J, with 10 bases between. CDR1 and CDR2 from the germline V gene are SGHVS and FNYEAQ. The CDR3 consists of 15 residues. The CDR3 region has the DNA TGTGCCAGCAGCTTAAGGGAACGGTTGAACACTGAAGCTTTCTTT. It codes for CASSLRERLNTEAFF.

The sample holds many counts of this clonotype. CDR3 sequence reads: CASSSANEQFF. The CDR3 DNA is TGTGCCAGCAGCTCGGCGAATGAGCAGTTCTTC. This chain uses TRBV7-2 with TRBJ2-1, with D hard to call. Germline V CDR1 and CDR2: SGHTA, FQGNSA. The CDR3 has 11 residues. Deletions cut 4 bases from V and 7 bases from J, with 5 bases between.

This clonotype was seen many times. The J gene is TRBJ2-2, the V gene TRBV7-8; the match to TRBD2 covers 10 bases. CDR3 size: 16 residues. V dropped 5 bases and J dropped 5; count of bases not matched to a gene: 8. In germline, CDR1 is SGHVS, CDR2 FQNEAQ. In DNA, the CDR3 is TGTGCCAGCAGCGAAGCGGGGGGGCCGGGAACCGGGGAGCTGTTTTTT. Residues: CASSEAGGPGTGELFF.

This clonotype was counted between two and nine times. This chain uses TRBV7-8 with TRBJ2-2; 8 bases match TRBD1. This CDR3 is built from 17 residues. The germline gives CDR1 SGHVS, CDR2 FQNEAQ. Losses at the gene ends were 2 bases for V and 0 bases for J; bases not matched to a gene: 5. CDR3 sequence: CASSLRTGRSNTGELFF. The CDR3 DNA reads TGTGCCAGCAGCTTAAGGACAGGGCGATCGAACACCGGGGAGCTGTTTTTT. Filled out from reference TRBV7-8 and TRBJ2-2, the complete variable domain reads GAGVSQSPRYKVAKRGQDVALRCDPISGHVSLFWYQQALGQGPEFLTYFQNEAQLDKSGLPSDRFFAERPEGSVSTLKIQRTQQEDSAVYLCASSLRTGRSNTGELFFGEGSRLTVL.

Only a few counts were recorded for this clonotype. The genes are TRBV15 and TRBJ2-1, with 8 bases identical to TRBD2. Germline CDR1 LNHNV, CDR2 YYDKDF (reference sequence). This CDR3 spans 16 amino acids. V was clipped by 0 bases and J by 7 bases; unmatched bases: 8. The CDR3 DNA sequence: TGTGCCACCAGCAGAGATGGAGCGGGGGACGCGAATGAGCAGTTCTTC. Protein product: CATSRDGAGDANEQFF.

This clonotype has a count of ten or more. This chain uses TRBV7-2 with TRBJ2-2; possible D gene TRBD2, 5 bases. From germline, CDR1 is SGHTA and CDR2 FQGNSA. Trimming took 0 bases from V and 5 from J, leaving 10 bases between them. CDR3 length: 15 amino acids. The CDR3 region has the DNA TGTGCCAGCAGCTTAGCGGGAGAGAAGACCGGGGAGCTGTTTTTT. Translated, it gives CASSLAGEKTGELFF.

Turning to this clonotype: A much larger clonotype is one base distant, so this may be a read error. The chain links TRBV10-3 to TRBJ2-7; 9 nucleotides line up with TRBD2. The CDR3 loop spans 15 amino acids. The V gene's germline CDR1 is ENHRY and CDR2 SYGVKD. Here the CDR3 reads CAISELAGGPYAQYF. The CDR3 nucleotides read TGTGCCATCAGTGAGCTGGCGGGAGGGCCCTACGCGCAGTACTTC.

The rearrangement links TRBV29-1 to TRBJ2-3; D is ambiguous. The CDR3 length is 13 residues. Germline V gene sequence: CDR1 SQVTM, CDR2 ANQGSEA. The V and J ends lost 3 bases and 1 base respectively, with 8 bases between them. The CDR3: CSVERDRTDTQYF. CDR3 DNA: TGCAGCGTTGAGAGAGACCGCACAGATACGCAGTATTTT.

Ten or more counts support this clonotype. This chain links TRBV7-3 with TRBJ2-3; 11 positions agree with TRBD2. The germline CDR1 and CDR2 sequences are SGHTA and FQGTGA. Trimming removed 4 bases from V and 2 bases from J; junction bases left unmatched: 5. This CDR3 comprises 16 residues. The CDR3 spells CASSYPTSGDTDTQYF. The CDR3 DNA follows: TGTGCCAGCAGCTACCCGACTAGCGGGGACACAGATACGCAGTATTTT.

This clonotype was detected many times. V is TRBV25-1 and J is TRBJ2-1; TRBD1 matches at 9 bases. The CDR3 totals 22 residues. V lost 2 bases, J lost 0 bases, and 20 bases stayed unmatched. Germline CDR1 reads MGHDK; CDR2 reads SYGVNS. The CDR3 reads CASSEIPGTGTGKRSSYNEQFF. The CDR3 DNA reads TGTGCCAGCAGTGAAATCCCTGGGACCGGGACAGGGAAGAGGAGCTCCTACAATGAGCAGTTCTTC. The entire variable domain, with the rest obtained from reference TRBV25-1 and TRBJ2-1, is as follows: EADIYQTPRYLVIGTGKKITLECSQTMGHDKMYWYQQDPGMELHLIHYSYGVNSTEKGDLSSESTVSRIRTEHFPLTLESARPSHTSQYLCASSEIPGTGTGKRSSYNEQFFGPGTRLTVL.

This clonotype was counted at least ten times. The chain recombines TRBV7-2 with TRBJ1-1, with D tentatively TRBD1 (6 bases). This CDR3 is 17 amino acids long. Trimming pared 5 bases from V and 6 bases from J, leaving 25 bases between. Germline loops: CDR1 SGHTA, CDR2 FQGNSA. The CDR3 is CASSQDPRDTHLAEAFF. In DNA, the CDR3 is TGTGCCAGCAGCCAGGATCCCCGGGACACCCATTTGGCTGAAGCTTTCTTT.

The J gene is TRBJ2-7, the V gene TRBV25-1; the match to TRBD2 covers 7 bases. Germline CDR1 is MGHDK and CDR2 is SYGVNS. The CDR3 is made up of 15 amino acids. V gave up 5 bases and J gave up 0 bases; unmatched junction bases: 7. The CDR3 nucleotides are TGTGCCAGCAGTCCTGGCGGGAGTGGCTCCTACGAGCAGTACTTC. It yields the protein CASSPGGSGSYEQYF.

In this sample, this clonotype turned up a few times. V gene TRBV28 combines with J gene TRBJ2-3, with 7 bases lining up with TRBD1. CDR1 MDHEN and CDR2 SYDVKM come from the germline V gene. Unmatched junction bases numbered 3, after V lost 4 bases and J lost 5 bases. The CDR3 contains 13 residues. This CDR3 reads CASSYRQGDTQYF. In nucleotides, the CDR3 is TGTGCCAGCAGTTACAGACAGGGAGATACGCAGTATTTT.

This clonotype was seen at least ten times. V and J are TRBV7-2 and TRBJ1-5; 7 nucleotides align to TRBD1. CDR3 size: 15 residues. V shed 4 bases and J 2 bases; nucleotides not matched to a gene: 5. Looked up from germline, CDR1 is SGHTA and CDR2 is FQGNSA. CDR3 nucleotide sequence: TGTGCCAGCAGCTCCAATACAGGGGGCAATCAGCCCCAGCATTTT. Translation: CASSSNTGGNQPQHF. Combining the CDR3 with reference TRBV7-2 and TRBJ1-5 gives the whole variable domain GAGVSQSPSNKVTEKGKDVELRCDPISGHTALYWYRQSLGQGLEFLIYFQGNSAPDKSGLPSDRFSAERTGGSVSTLTIQRTQQEDSAVYLCASSSNTGGNQPQHFGDGTRLSIL.

This clonotype was detected ten times or more. V and J are TRBV20-1 and TRBJ2-4, with TRBD2 as a possible D gene (6 bases). V was trimmed by 5 bases and J by 7 bases, leaving 21 bases between them. Looked up from germline, CDR1 is DFQATT and CDR2 is SNEGSKA (reference sequence). This CDR3 has 15 amino acids. Written as DNA, the CDR3 is TGCAGTGCTCCCCGGCGGGGCCAGATGGCGAACATTCAGTACTTC. Translated: CSAPRRGQMANIQYF.

The CDR3 spells CASRTIPTQGWQPQHF. For the CDR3, the DNA is TGTGCCAGCAGGACCATCCCGACTCAGGGATGGCAGCCCCAGCATTTT. This chain joins TRBV6-1 and TRBJ1-5; D may be TRBD1 (5 bases). Germline CDR1 reads MNHNS; CDR2 reads SASEGT. With 6 bases removed from V and 7 bases from J, the gap between germline ends came to 22 bases. The CDR3 contains 16 residues.

This clonotype was recorded a few times. The chain has TRBV6-8 and TRBJ2-5; TRBD2 matches at 11 bases. V lost 6 bases, J lost 3 bases, and 6 bases stayed unmatched. Germline-derived CDR1 and CDR2 are MNHGY and SAAAGT. CDR3 length: 15 residues. The chain's CDR3 is CASSLAGGIEETQYF. The CDR3 bases are TGTGCCAGCAGCTTAGCGGGGGGGATCGAAGAGACCCAGTACTTC.

This clonotype was seen only a few times. The rearrangement uses TRBV29-1 and TRBJ1-1; D gene unclear. The CDR3 contains 14 residues. Trimming removed 5 bases from V and 1 base from J, with 14 bases in between. CDR1 and CDR2 from the germline V gene are SQVTM and ANQGSEA. The CDR3 DNA reads as TGCAGCGTTACCCTCCCGACGAGGAACACTGAAGCTTTCTTT. It codes for CSVTLPTRNTEAFF.

The chain couples TRBV11-3 to TRBJ1-1, with 9 bases that match TRBD1. There are 15 residues in the CDR3. Germline V lookup: CDR1 SGHNT, CDR2 YENEEA. V gave up 5 bases and J gave up 4 bases; unmatched junction bases: 8. CDR3 region: CASSPGQGEVTEAFF. In DNA, the CDR3 is TGTGCCAGCAGCCCGGGACAGGGTGAGGTCACTGAAGCTTTCTTT.

Only a few counts were recorded for this clonotype. The V gene is TRBV4-1, the J gene TRBJ2-7; D ambiguous. The ends were cut back, 4 bases at V and 0 bases at J, with 13 bases in the middle. Germline V gene sequence: CDR1 MGHRA, CDR2 YSYEKL. The CDR3 contains 15 residues. The CDR3 region has the DNA TGCGCCAGCAGCCCCAGACACGGATTCTCCTACGAGCAGTACTTC. It yields the protein CASSPRHGFSYEQYF.

This clonotype came up many times. The V and J genes are TRBV28 and TRBJ2-2; D is possibly TRBD1 (6 bases). CDR1 is MDHEN, CDR2 SYDVKM, per germline. The CDR3 has 15 amino acids. V shed 6 bases and J shed 0 bases, with 11 bases lying between them. CDR3 loop: CASRNRAANTGELFF. The CDR3 coding sequence is TGTGCCAGCAGAAACAGGGCAGCGAACACCGGGGAGCTGTTTTTT.

This clonotype was observed at least ten times. The chain is built from TRBV7-2 and TRBJ2-7, with D possibly matching TRBD2 (7 bases). Germline V gene data show CDR1 as SGHTA and CDR2 as FQGNSA. The CDR3 has 15 amino acids. The germline V and J ends were trimmed by 2 bases and 0 bases, with 11 bases remaining between them. CDR3 loop: CASSLIAGASYEQYF. Here the CDR3 DNA reads TGTGCCAGCAGCTTAATTGCGGGGGCCTCCTACGAGCAGTACTTC.

This clonotype came up many times. The junction differs from germline at one of its ends, possibly a read error. The V call is TRBV7-7, the J call TRBJ2-5, with D perhaps matching TRBD1 or TRBD2 (5 bases each). There are 15 residues in the CDR3. CDR1 and CDR2 (germline): SSHAT, FNYEAQ (reference sequence). The CDR3 spells CASSTQGTIGETQYF. The CDR3 DNA follows: TGTGCTAGCAGCACCCAAGGGACCATCGGAGAGACCCAGTACTTC.

This chain links TRBV20-1 with TRBJ1-2; no clear D. The CDR3 covers 12 residues. Deletions cut 5 bases from V and 3 bases from J, with 10 bases between. Germline CDR1 DFQATT, CDR2 SNEGSKA (reference sequence). CDR3 in amino acids: CSAPGTYYGYTF. CDR3 coding DNA: TGCAGTGCTCCCGGCACATACTATGGCTACACCTTC.

This clonotype was counted between two and nine times. The chain links TRBV7-3 to TRBJ2-2, with D possibly being TRBD1 (6 bases). This CDR3 is built from 16 residues. V was trimmed by 0 bases and J by 1 base, leaving 9 bases between them. Germline V gene sequence: CDR1 SGHTA, CDR2 FQGTGA. CDR3 loop: CASSLTGAQNTGELFF. The CDR3 DNA is TGTGCCAGCAGCTTAACGGGGGCACAGAACACCGGGGAGCTGTTTTTT. The full variable domain, with the rest looked up from reference TRBV7-3 and TRBJ2-2, is GAGVSQTPSNKVTEKGKYVELRCDPISGHTALYWYRQSLGQGPEFLIYFQGTGAADDSGLPNDRFFAVRPEGSVSTLKIQRTERGDSAVYLCASSLTGAQNTGELFFGEGSRLTVL.

This chain links TRBV20-1 with TRBJ2-1; 14 positions agree with TRBD2. The J segment lost 6 bases and the V segment lost 7 bases, leaving 17 bases of the junction unmatched. Germline CDR1 and CDR2: DFQATT and SNEGSKA (reference sequence). This CDR3 has 18 residues. The CDR3 nucleotides are TGCAGTGTTGGGGGTTTGACTAGACTAGCGGGAGGGAGCAATGAGCAGTTCTTC. This translates into CSVGGLTRLAGGSNEQFF.

The chain has TRBV6-2 or TRBV6-3 and TRBJ2-7; possibly TRBD1 for D (5 bases). The CDR3 has 16 amino acids. Trimming cost V 3 bases and J 3 bases, with 18 bases left between them. From germline, CDR1 is MNHEY and CDR2 SVGEGT. CDR3 region: CASSYQLGRPYYEQYF. The CDR3 coding sequence is TGTGCCAGCAGTTATCAGTTGGGGCGACCTTACTACGAGCAGTACTTC.

This clonotype has a count of ten or more. The V and J genes are TRBV7-2 and TRBJ1-2; no clear D. Germline V gene lookup returns CDR1 SGHTA and CDR2 FQGNSA. V gave up 3 bases and J gave up 8 bases, with 10 bases separating them. The CDR3 sequence is 12 residues long. The CDR3 nucleotides read TGTGCCAGCAGCTTCCCGCCCTTGGGCTACACCTTC. Residues: CASSFPPLGYTF.